This entry features one T cell receptor (beta chain) sequence. The target antigen is unknown. These data belong to a study of T cell responses to AZD1222 COVID-19 vaccine. Findings of the study overall: Donor demographics were predominantly white British with a female majority; clonal diversity may be underestimated. There were vaccine-associated CD4 TCRs across spike, dominant at 160-218 and 743-854. Baseline serology detected seropositivity in only a handful of AZD1222 recipients. Targets within unmutated variant regions were reportedly found for nearly half of spike-specific TCRs.

V was cut by 0 bases and J by 5 bases, with 13 bases left in between. There are 15 residues in the CDR3. CDR1 is MGHRA and CDR2 is YSYEKL in the germline V gene. This table comes from immunoSEQ multiplex PCR, and its TCRdb copy is limited to in-frame clones, with some not included. The sample consists of fewer than 120,000 clones, roughly nine tenths of them appearing once. The chain carries TRBV4-1 and TRBJ1-2; D possibly corresponds to TRBD1 (6 bases). The sample in question was peripheral blood, obtained on day 0 of AZD1222 vaccination. This TCR derives from an adult in good health. CDR3 nucleotides: TGCGCCAGCAGCCAAGATCCCACAGGGACTTATGGCTACACCTTC. Its translation is CASSQDPTGTYGYTF.